Listed here are 3 T cell receptor beta chains from one sample, sequenced in a study of long-term antiretroviral therapy in people with HIV. The run of the v3.0 immunoSEQ assay was at survey level. Here immunoSEQ multiplex PCR was the method, and the copy in TCRdb shows in-frame clones only, minus some. The data hold about 27,000 clones, with 65% to 85% observed a single time. The material sequenced was unsorted PBMCs, taken 3 years after starting antiretroviral therapy. The receptors here all came from a man aged 35-49 years with HIV.

This chain connects TRBV18 to TRBJ1-5; D uncertain. The germline V and J ends were trimmed by 2 bases and 3 bases, with 11 bases remaining between them. This CDR3 is built from 15 residues. Germline V CDR1 and CDR2: KGHSH, LQKENI. The CDR3 DNA follows: TGTGCCAGCTCACCAAATACGGGCGTCAATCAGCCCCAGCATTTT. Protein: CASSPNTGVNQPQHF.

CDR3 coding DNA: TGTGCCAGCAGCGGACAGGTATACTACAATGAGCAGTTCTTC. It is translated as CASSGQVYYNEQFF. The chain employs TRBV2 and TRBJ2-1; 7 nucleotides agree with TRBD1. The CDR3 covers 14 residues. After removal of 6 bases from V and 3 bases from J, the junction contained 5 bases not matched to a gene. From germline, CDR1 is SNHLY and CDR2 FYNNEI.

V is TRBV29-1 and J is TRBJ2-5, with TRBD2 identical over 9 bases. Germline V gene sequence: CDR1 SQVTM, CDR2 ANQGSEA. There are 16 residues in the CDR3. V was pared by 1 base and J by 1 base, with 7 bases of the junction left unmatched. The CDR3 spells CSVEGFQRGVQETQYF. The CDR3 nucleotides are TGCAGCGTTGAAGGATTCCAGCGGGGGGTCCAAGAGACCCAGTACTTC.